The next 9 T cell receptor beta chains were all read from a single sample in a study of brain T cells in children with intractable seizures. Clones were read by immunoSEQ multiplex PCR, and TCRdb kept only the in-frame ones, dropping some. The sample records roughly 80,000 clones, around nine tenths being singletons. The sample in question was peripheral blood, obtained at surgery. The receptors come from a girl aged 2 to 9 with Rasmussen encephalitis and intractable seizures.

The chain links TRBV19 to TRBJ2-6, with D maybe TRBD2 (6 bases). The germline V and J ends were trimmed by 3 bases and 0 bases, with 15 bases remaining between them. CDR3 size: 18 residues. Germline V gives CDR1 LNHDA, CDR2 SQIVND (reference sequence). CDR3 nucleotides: TGTGCCAGTAGTATGGCCGGGACTTTTAGCTCTGGGGCCAACGTCCTGACTTTC. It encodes CASSMAGTFSSGANVLTF.

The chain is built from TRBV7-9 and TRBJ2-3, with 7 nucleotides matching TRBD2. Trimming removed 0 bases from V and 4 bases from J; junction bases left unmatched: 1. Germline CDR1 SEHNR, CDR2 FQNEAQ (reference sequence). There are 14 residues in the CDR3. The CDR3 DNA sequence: TGTGCCAGCAGCTTAGCGGGAGGGTCAGATACGCAGTATTTT. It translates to CASSLAGGSDTQYF.

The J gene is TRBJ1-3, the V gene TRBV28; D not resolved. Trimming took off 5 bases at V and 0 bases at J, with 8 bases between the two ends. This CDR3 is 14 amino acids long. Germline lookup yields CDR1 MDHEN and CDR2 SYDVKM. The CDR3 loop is CASSPTGSGNTIYF. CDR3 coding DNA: TGTGCCAGCAGTCCCACCGGCTCTGGAAACACCATATATTTT. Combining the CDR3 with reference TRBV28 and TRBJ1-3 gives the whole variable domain DVKVTQSSRYLVKRTGEKVFLECVQDMDHENMFWYRQDPGLGLRLIYFSYDVKMKEKGDIPEGYSVSREKKERFSLILESASTNQTSMYLCASSPTGSGNTIYFGEGSWLTVV.

CDR3: CATSRQGANEQFF. CDR3 nucleotide sequence: TGTGCCACCAGCAGACAGGGGGCGAATGAGCAGTTCTTC. The chain combines TRBV15 with TRBJ2-1, with 8 bases identical to TRBD1. Germline-derived CDR1 and CDR2 are LNHNV and YYDKDF (reference sequence). V shed 2 bases, J shed 7 bases, and the junction held 1 base outside the gene matches. This CDR3 comprises 13 residues.

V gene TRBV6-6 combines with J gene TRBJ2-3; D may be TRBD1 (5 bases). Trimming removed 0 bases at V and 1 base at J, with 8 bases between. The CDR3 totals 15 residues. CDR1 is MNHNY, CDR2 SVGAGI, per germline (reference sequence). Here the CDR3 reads CASSYSGLGTDTQYF. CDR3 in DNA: TGTGCCAGCAGTTACTCGGGGCTGGGCACAGATACGCAGTATTTT.

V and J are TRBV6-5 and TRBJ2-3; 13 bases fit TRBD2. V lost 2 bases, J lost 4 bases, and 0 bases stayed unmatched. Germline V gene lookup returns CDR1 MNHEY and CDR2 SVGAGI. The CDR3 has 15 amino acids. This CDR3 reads CASSYGLAGADTQYF. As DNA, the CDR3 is TGTGCCAGCAGTTACGGACTAGCGGGGGCAGATACGCAGTATTTT.

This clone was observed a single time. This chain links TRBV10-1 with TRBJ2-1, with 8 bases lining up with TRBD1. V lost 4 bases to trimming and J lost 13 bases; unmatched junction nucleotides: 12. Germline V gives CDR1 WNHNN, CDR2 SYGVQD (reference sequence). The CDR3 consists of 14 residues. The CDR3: CASSGGQASLIQFF. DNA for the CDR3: TGCGCCAGCAGTGGGGGACAGGCGTCTCTCATACAGTTCTTC.

The CDR3 bases are TGCGCCAGCAGCGGCCGCGGGGACACTGAAGCTTTCTTT. This gives the protein CASSGRGDTEAFF. The chain carries TRBV5-1 and TRBJ1-1, with D hard to call. Germline CDR1 and CDR2: SGHRS and YFSETQ. The CDR3 is 13 amino acids. Trimming pared 4 bases from V and 3 bases from J, leaving 10 bases between. Using reference TRBV5-1 and TRBJ1-1 for the parts outside the CDR3, the full variable domain is KAGVTQTPRYLIKTRGQQVTLSCSPISGHRSVSWYQQTPGQGLQFLFEYFSETQRNKGNFPGRFSGRQFSNSRSEMNVSTLELGDSALYLCASSGRGDTEAFFGQGTRLTVV.

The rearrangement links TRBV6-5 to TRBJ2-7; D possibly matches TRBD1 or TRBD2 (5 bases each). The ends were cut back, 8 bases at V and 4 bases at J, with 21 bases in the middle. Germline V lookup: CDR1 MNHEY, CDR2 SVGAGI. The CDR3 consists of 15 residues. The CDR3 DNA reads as TGTGCCAGCTCCGGTGGGACGGCCCCTGTGTACGAGCAGTACTTC. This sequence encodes CASSGGTAPVYEQYF.